The rows below give T cell receptor beta chains drawn from one sample of a study of T-cell reconstitution after alpha-beta-depleted transplantation in children. TCRdb fed the PCR reads into MiXCR, producing one record per CDR3 protein. The repertoire holds some 490,000 distinct CDR3 sequences, with around an eighth as singletons. The sequencing here drew on PBMCs from the stem cell graft donor, taken from the stem cell graft. Receptors were obtained from a human donor who donated a stem cell graft to a child with combined immunodeficiency. Both conserved end residues are part of each CDR3. The D gene is left open where the match is weak. Clone sizes are given selectively: once, few, many, or a class where the clone is expanded.

TRBV5-8	12	TRBJ2-1	.	few	TGTGCCAGCAGCCCGGGGGCAAATGAGCAGTTCTTC	CASSPGANEQFF
TRBV3-1	15	TRBJ2-1	.	few	TGTGCCAGCAGCCAAGGAAACGGGCACTACAATGAGCAGTTCTTC	CASSQGNGHYNEQFF
TRBV29-1	13	TRBJ2-7	.	.	TGCAGCGTTGCATCAACGACAGGAAACGAGCAGTACTTC	CSVASTTGNEQYF
TRBV7-3	16	TRBJ1-1	TRBD1	.	TGTGCCAGCAGCTTAAGGGGGACAGTGGTGAACACTGAAGCTTTCTTT	CASSLRGTVVNTEAFF
TRBV11-1	13	TRBJ1-1	.	few	TGTGCCAGCAGACAAAGGATGAACACTGAAGCTTTCTTT	CASRQRMNTEAFF
TRBV7-9	15	TRBJ2-7	.	many	TGTGCCAGCAGCCGGTCGGGCCAGGGAGTCTACGAGCAGTACTTC	CASSRSGQGVYEQYF
TRBV12-3/TRBV12-4	13	TRBJ2-2	.	many	TGTGCCAGCAGCATGACCGCGACCGGGGAGCTGTTTTTT	CASSMTATGELFF
TRBV12-3/TRBV12-4	11	TRBJ2-1	.	many	TGTGCCAGCAGCCTCGGTTCTATACAGTTCTTC	CASSLGSIQFF
TRBV27	15	TRBJ1-2	.	many	TGTGCCAGCAGACTAAGTTCCGGGACTCCTTATGGCTACACCTTC	CASRLSSGTPYGYTF
TRBV4-3	14	TRBJ2-7	TRBD1	few	TGCGCCAGCAGCACCCGACAGGGGGCTTACGAGCAGTACTTC	CASSTRQGAYEQYF
TRBV7-6	15	TRBJ2-1	.	few	TGTGCCAGCAGCCCGGAACTGGAAGCCTACAATGAGCAGTTCTTC	CASSPELEAYNEQFF
TRBV4-3	14	TRBJ1-2	TRBD1	.	TGCGCCAGCAGCCGGGCGGGACAGGTCTATGGCTACACCTTC	CASSRAGQVYGYTF
TRBV12-3/TRBV12-4	13	TRBJ1-5	.	many	TGTGCCAGCAGTTTCAGTCTGCGACAGCCCCAGCATTTT	CASSFSLRQPQHF
TRBV15	16	TRBJ2-7	.	few	TGTGCCACCAGCAGATCTGGGACCGCCCGGATAGACGAGCAGTACTTC	CATSRSGTARIDEQYF
TRBV30	13	TRBJ2-1	TRBD1	.	TGTGCCTGGAGTCACAGGGGGAAGGGTGAGCAGTTCTTC	CAWSHRGKGEQFF
TRBV7-9	13	TRBJ1-1	TRBD1	few	TGTGCCAGCAGCTCTGACAGGGAGACTGAAGCTTTCTTT	CASSSDRETEAFF
TRBV12-3/TRBV12-4	15	TRBJ2-1	TRBD2	many	TGTGCCAGCAGTCTAACTAGCGGGGGCATCCGGGAGCAGTTCTTC	CASSLTSGGIREQFF
TRBV24-1	15	TRBJ2-1	.	.	TGTGCCACCAGTGATTTGCTTGGGCAGGATGGTGAGCAGTTCTTC	CATSDLLGQDGEQFF
TRBV27	16	TRBJ2-3	.	.	TGTGCCAGCAGTTCAGCGCCCCTACAGGGTACAGATACGCAGTATTTT	CASSSAPLQGTDTQYF
TRBV10-3	14	TRBJ2-2	.	few	TGTGCCATCAGTATCAGGGGTAACACCGGGGAGCTGTTTTTT	CAISIRGNTGELFF
TRBV20-1	15	TRBJ2-1	.	many	TGCAGTGCTAGAGATCCGCAGGGGTCCTACAATGAGCAGTTCTTC	CSARDPQGSYNEQFF
TRBV7-2	13	TRBJ2-3	.	few	TGTGCCAGCCTTAGGAGGGGCACAGATACGCAGTATTTT	CASLRRGTDTQYF
TRBV30	12	TRBJ1-2	.	.	TGTGCCTGGAGCACAGGGAATCACGGCTACACCTTC	CAWSTGNHGYTF
TRBV12-3/TRBV12-4	14	TRBJ2-2	.	.	TGTGCCAGCAGTTTCCAGGGTACGGCCGGGGAGCTGTTTTTT	CASSFQGTAGELFF